One and the same sample provided the 2 T cell receptor beta chains below, sequenced in a study of blood T cell repertoires in COVID-19. Assay: immunoSEQ multiplex PCR; the TCRdb copy retains only in-frame clones and omits some. Of fewer than 300,000 clones in the sample, about 93% are singletons; the top ten hold 0.95% to 1.2%. The sequencing input was PBMCs or T cells enriched from blood (not recorded which). Receptor source: a woman in her 30s who had recovered from COVID-19.

The chain recombines TRBV7-9 with TRBJ2-1, with 8 bases identical to TRBD1. Per germline, CDR1 SEHNR and CDR2 FQNEAQ (reference sequence). This CDR3 has 15 residues. The J segment lost 8 bases and the V segment lost 5 bases, leaving 11 bases of the junction unmatched. The CDR3 coding sequence is TGTGCCAGCAGCGCAGGGACAGGCCTCTGGGATGAGCAGTTCTTC. Translating gives CASSAGTGLWDEQFF.

The rearrangement joins TRBV4-1 to TRBJ2-1; 15 bases map to TRBD2. The CDR3 extends over 16 amino acids. The V gene's germline CDR1 is MGHRA and CDR2 YSYEKL. V gave up 4 bases and J gave up 9 bases; unmatched junction bases: 7. The DNA for the CDR3 is TGCGCCAGCAGCCTCACCCCGGGACTAGCGGGAGGTGAGCAGTTCTTC. Its translation is CASSLTPGLAGGEQFF.